The clone carrying this T cell receptor beta chain was picked up many times. Its antigen is still unknown. The data belong to a study of response to subunit inactivated influenza vaccine. Germline values: CDR1 SGHKS, CDR2 YYEKEE (reference sequence). The junction had 3 bases not matched to a gene; V was cut back by 2 bases and J by 5 bases. The CDR3 covers 13 residues. Study-wide findings and caveats: Only a handful of new T cells, the authors suggested, are recruited with each seasonal influenza vaccination.

TCRdb ran MiXCR on the RT-PCR reads and lists one entry per CDR3 protein. The table includes about 700,000 distinct CDR3 sequences, approximately 15% detected once. This sequence joins TRBV5-5 and TRBJ2-5; 7 nucleotides match TRBD2. The starting material was PBMCs from blood, obtained 14 days before vaccination. This sequence originates from a middle-aged man who received an inactivated influenza vaccine. The DNA of the CDR3 is TGTGCCAGCAGCTTAATGGGGGGGGAGACCCAGTACTTC. This codes for CASSLMGGETQYF.